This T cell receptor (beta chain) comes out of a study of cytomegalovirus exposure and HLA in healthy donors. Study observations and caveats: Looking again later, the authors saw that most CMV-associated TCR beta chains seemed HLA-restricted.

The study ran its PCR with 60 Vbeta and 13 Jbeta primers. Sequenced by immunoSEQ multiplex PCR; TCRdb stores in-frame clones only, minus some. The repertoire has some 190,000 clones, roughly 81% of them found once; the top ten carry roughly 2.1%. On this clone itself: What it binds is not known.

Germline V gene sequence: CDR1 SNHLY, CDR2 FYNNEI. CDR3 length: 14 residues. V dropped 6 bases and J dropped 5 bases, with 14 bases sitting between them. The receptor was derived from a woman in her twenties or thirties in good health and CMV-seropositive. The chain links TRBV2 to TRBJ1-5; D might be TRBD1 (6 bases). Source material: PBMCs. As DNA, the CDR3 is TGTGCCAGCAGAGCCGGGACAAAGCATCAGCCCCAGCATTTT. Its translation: CASRAGTKHQPQHF.